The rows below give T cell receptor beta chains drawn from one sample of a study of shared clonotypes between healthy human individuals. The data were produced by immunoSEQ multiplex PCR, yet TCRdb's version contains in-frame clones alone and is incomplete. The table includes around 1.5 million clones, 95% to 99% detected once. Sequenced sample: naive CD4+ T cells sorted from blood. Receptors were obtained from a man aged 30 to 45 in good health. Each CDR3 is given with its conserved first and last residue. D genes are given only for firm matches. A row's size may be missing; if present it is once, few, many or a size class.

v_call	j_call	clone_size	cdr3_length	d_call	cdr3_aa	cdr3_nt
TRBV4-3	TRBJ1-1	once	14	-	CASSQVLGGTEAFF	TGCGCCAGCAGCCAAGTTCTCGGGGGGACTGAAGCTTTCTTT
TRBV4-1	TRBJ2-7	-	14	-	CASSQASRVYEQYF	TGCGCCAGCAGCCAAGCGTCCAGGGTCTACGAGCAGTACTTC
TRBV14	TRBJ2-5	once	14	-	CASSLIGIQETQYF	TGTGCCAGCAGCTTAATCGGGATCCAAGAGACCCAGTACTTC
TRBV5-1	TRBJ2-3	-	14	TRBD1	CASSPGQDTDTQYF	TGCGCCAGCAGCCCCGGACAGGACACAGATACGCAGTATTTT
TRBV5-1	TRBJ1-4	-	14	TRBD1	CASSTGQGGEKLFF	TGCGCCAGCAGCACCGGACAGGGAGGAGAAAAACTGTTTTTT
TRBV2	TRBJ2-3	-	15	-	CASRPGEVGSNTQYF	TGTGCCAGCAGACCCGGAGAAGTCGGGTCAAATACGCAGTATTTT
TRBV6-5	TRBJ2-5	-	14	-	CASSYSRTSGTQYF	TGTGCCAGCAGTTACTCGAGGACCTCAGGGACCCAGTACTTC
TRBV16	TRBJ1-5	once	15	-	CASSQGGWGNQPQHF	TGTGCCAGCAGCCAAGGGGGCTGGGGCAATCAGCCCCAGCATTTT
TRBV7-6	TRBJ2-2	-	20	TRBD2	CASSLILAGSRNANTGELFF	TGTGCCAGCAGCTTAATACTAGCGGGGTCCCGCAACGCGAACACCGGGGAGCTGTTTTTT
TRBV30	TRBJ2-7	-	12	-	CAWSGDSYEQYF	TGTGCCTGGTCTGGGGACTCCTACGAGCAGTACTTC
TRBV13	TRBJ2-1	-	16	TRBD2	CASSLGVRGGYNEQFF	TGTGCCAGCAGCTTAGGAGTACGCGGGGGATACAATGAGCAGTTCTTC
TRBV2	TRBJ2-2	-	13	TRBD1	CASRLTGTGELFF	TGTGCCAGCAGGTTGACAGGGACCGGGGAGCTGTTTTTT
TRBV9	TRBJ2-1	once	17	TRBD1	CASSVHGTERTYNEQFF	TGTGCCAGCAGCGTCCATGGGACAGAGAGAACCTACAATGAGCAGTTCTTC
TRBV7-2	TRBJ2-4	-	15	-	CASSLEGIAKNIQYF	TGTGCCAGCAGCTTAGAGGGGATAGCCAAAAACATTCAGTACTTC
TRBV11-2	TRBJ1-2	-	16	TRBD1	CASSTRRDRGYYGYTF	TGTGCCAGCAGCACACGCCGGGACAGGGGGTACTATGGCTACACCTTC
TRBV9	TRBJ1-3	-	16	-	CASSPGVTGAGNTIYF	TGTGCCAGCAGCCCGGGGGTGACAGGAGCTGGAAACACCATATATTTT
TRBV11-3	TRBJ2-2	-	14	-	CASSARPGDVELFF	TGTGCCAGCAGCGCACGGCCTGGGGACGTGGAGCTGTTTTTT
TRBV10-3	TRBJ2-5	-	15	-	CAITKGRGVQETQYF	TGTGCCATCACTAAAGGTCGGGGAGTCCAAGAGACCCAGTACTTC
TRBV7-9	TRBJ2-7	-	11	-	CASSLDHEQYF	TGTGCCAGCAGCTTAGACCATGAGCAGTACTTC